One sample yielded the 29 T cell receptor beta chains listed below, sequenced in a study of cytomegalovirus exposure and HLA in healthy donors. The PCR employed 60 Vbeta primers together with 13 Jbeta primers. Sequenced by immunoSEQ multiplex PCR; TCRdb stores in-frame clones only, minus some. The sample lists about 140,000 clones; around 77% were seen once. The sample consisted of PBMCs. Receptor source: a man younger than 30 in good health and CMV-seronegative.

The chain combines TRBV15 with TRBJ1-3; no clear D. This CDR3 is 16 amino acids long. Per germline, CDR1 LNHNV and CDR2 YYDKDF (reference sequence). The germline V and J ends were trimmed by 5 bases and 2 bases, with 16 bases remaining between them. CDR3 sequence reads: CATSPPMGETGNTIYF. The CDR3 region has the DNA TGTGCCACCAGCCCACCCATGGGAGAGACTGGAAACACCATATATTTT.

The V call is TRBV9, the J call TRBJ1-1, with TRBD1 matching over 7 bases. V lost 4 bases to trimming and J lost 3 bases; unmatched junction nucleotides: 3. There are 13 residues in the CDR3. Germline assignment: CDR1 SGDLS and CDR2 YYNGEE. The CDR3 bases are TGTGCCAGCAGCAACGGACAGGACACTGAAGCTTTCTTT. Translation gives CASSNGQDTEAFF.

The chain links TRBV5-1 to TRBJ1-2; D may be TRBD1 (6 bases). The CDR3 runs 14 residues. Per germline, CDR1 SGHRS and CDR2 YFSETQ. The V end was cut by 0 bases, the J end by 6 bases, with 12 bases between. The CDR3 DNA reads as TGCGCCAGCAGCTTGGAGGGGGGGTCGGATGGCTACACCTTC. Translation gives CASSLEGGSDGYTF.

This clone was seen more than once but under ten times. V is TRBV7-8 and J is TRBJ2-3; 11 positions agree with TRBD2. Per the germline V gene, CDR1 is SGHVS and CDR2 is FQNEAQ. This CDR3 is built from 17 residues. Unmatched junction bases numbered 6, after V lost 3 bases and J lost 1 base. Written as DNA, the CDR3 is TGTGCCAGCAGCTTGGCTAGCGGGGGGCAGGGCACAGATACGCAGTATTTT. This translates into CASSLASGGQGTDTQYF. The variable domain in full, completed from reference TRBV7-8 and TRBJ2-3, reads GAGVSQSPRYKVAKRGQDVALRCDPISGHVSLFWYQQALGQGPEFLTYFQNEAQLDKSGLPSDRFFAERPEGSVSTLKIQRTQQEDSAVYLCASSLASGGQGTDTQYFGPGTRLTVL.

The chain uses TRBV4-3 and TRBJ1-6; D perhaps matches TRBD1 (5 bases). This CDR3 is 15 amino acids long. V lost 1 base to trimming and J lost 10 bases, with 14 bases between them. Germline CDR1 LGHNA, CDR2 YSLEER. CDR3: CASSQAVSGESPLHF. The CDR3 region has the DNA TGCGCCAGCAGCCAAGCGGTCTCGGGGGAGTCACCCCTCCACTTT.

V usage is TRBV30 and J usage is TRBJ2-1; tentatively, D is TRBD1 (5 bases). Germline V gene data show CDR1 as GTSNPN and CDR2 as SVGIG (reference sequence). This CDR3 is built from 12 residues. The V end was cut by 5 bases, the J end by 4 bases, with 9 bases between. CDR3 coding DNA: TGTGCCTGGGCAGGGTCATACAATGAGCAGTTCTTC. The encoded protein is CAWAGSYNEQFF.

The CDR3 is CAISESRDSEDQPQHF. The CDR3 bases are TGTGCCATCAGTGAGTCGAGAGACAGCGAAGATCAGCCCCAGCATTTT. The genes are TRBV10-3 and TRBJ1-5; possible D gene TRBD1, 5 bases. The CDR3 extends over 16 amino acids. Trimming shortened V by 0 bases and J by 5 bases, and 14 bases separated the two germline ends. Germline lookup yields CDR1 ENHRY and CDR2 SYGVKD.

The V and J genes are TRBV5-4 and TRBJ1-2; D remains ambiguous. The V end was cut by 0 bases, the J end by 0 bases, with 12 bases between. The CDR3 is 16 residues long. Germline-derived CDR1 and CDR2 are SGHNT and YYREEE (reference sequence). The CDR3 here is CASSLGLRSTNYGYTF. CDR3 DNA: TGTGCCAGCAGCTTGGGCCTGAGATCGACTAACTATGGCTACACCTTC.

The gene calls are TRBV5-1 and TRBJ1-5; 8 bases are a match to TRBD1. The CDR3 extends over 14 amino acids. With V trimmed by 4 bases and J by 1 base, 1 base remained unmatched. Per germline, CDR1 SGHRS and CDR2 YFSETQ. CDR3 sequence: CASSPGGSNQPQHF. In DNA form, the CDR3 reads TGCGCCAGCAGCCCAGGGGGCAGCAATCAGCCCCAGCATTTT. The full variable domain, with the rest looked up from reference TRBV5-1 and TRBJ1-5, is KAGVTQTPRYLIKTRGQQVTLSCSPISGHRSVSWYQQTPGQGLQFLFEYFSETQRNKGNFPGRFSGRQFSNSRSEMNVSTLELGDSALYLCASSPGGSNQPQHFGDGTRLSIL.

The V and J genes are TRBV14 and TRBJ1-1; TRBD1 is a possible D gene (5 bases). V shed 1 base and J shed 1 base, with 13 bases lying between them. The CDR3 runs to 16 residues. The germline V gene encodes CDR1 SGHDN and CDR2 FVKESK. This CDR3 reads CASSQGGSTANTEAFF. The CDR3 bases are TGTGCCAGCAGCCAAGGTGGATCGACAGCGAACACTGAAGCTTTCTTT.

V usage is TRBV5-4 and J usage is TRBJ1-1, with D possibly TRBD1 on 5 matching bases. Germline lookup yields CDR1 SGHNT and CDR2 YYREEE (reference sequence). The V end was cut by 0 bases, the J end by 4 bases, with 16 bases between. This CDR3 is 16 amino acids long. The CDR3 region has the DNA TGTGCCAGCAGCTTGGAAGGTTCAGGGCGGAGCACTGAAGCTTTCTTT. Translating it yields CASSLEGSGRSTEAFF.

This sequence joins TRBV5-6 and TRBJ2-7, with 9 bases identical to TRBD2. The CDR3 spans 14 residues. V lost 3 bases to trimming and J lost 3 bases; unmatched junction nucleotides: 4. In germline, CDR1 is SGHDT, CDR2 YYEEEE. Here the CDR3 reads CASSYSGGIYEQYF. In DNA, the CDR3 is TGTGCCAGCAGCTACAGCGGGGGGATCTACGAGCAGTACTTC.

CDR3 nucleotide sequence: TGCGCCAGCAGCCCGTTCGCAGGGGAAGGAGTTCACGAGCAGTACTTC. It yields the protein CASSPFAGEGVHEQYF. The chain links TRBV5-1 to TRBJ2-7; D possibly corresponds to TRBD1 (6 bases). V lost 4 bases to trimming and J lost 5 bases, with 22 bases between them. The CDR3 consists of 16 residues. Germline CDR1 and CDR2: SGHRS and YFSETQ.

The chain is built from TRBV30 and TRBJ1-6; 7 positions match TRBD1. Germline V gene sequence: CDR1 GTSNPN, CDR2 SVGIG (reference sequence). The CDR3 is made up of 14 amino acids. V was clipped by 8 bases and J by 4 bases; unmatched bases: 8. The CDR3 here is CALKTGWYNSPLHF. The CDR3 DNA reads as TGTGCCCTAAAGACAGGGTGGTATAATTCACCCCTCCACTTT.

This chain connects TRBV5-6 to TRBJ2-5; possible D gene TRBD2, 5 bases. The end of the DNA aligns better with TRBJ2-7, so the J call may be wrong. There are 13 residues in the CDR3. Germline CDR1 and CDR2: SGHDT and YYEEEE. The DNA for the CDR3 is TGTGCCAGCAGCTTTGGCCGAGGGTACGAGCAGTACTTC. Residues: CASSFGRGYEQYF.

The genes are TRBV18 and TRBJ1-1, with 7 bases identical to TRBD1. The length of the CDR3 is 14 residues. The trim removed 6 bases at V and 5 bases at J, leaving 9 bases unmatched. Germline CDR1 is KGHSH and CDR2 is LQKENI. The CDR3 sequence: CASSEVSGGTEAFF. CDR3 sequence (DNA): TGTGCCAGCTCGGAAGTTTCAGGGGGGACTGAAGCTTTCTTT.

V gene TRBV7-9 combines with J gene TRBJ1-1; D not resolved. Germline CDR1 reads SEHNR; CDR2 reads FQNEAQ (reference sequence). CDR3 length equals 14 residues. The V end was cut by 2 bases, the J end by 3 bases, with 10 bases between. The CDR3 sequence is CASSLLGRYTEAFF. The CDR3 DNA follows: TGTGCCAGCAGCTTACTCGGCAGGTACACTGAAGCTTTCTTT.

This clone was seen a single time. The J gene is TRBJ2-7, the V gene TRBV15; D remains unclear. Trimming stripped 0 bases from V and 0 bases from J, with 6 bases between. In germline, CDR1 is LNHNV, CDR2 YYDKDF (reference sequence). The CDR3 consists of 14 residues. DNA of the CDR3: TGTGCCACCAGCAGAGATGCCAGCTCCTACGAGCAGTACTTC. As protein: CATSRDASSYEQYF.

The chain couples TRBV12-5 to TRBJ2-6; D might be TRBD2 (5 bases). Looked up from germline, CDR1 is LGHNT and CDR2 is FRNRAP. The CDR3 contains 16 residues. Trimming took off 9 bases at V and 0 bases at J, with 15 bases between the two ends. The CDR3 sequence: CASAGGTSSGANVLTF. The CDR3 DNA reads TGTGCTAGCGCGGGCGGTACAAGCTCTGGGGCCAACGTCCTGACTTTC.

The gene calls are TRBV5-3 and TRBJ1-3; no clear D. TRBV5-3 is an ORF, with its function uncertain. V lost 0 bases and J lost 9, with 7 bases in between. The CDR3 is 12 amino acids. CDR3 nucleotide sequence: TGTGCCAGAAGCTTGGTTAGAATCACCATATATTTT. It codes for CARSLVRITIYF.

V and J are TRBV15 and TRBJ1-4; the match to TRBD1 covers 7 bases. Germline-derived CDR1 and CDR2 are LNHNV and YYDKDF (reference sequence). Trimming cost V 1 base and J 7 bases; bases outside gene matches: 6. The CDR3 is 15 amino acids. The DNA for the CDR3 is TGTGCCACCAGCAGAGCCGGGACAGAGGTTGAAAAACTGTTTTTT. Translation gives CATSRAGTEVEKLFF.

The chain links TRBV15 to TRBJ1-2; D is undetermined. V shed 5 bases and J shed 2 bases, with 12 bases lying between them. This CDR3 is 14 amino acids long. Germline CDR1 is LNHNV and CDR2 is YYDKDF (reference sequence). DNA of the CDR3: TGTGCCACCAGCTCCTGGACTCCAAACTATGGCTACACCTTC. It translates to CATSSWTPNYGYTF.

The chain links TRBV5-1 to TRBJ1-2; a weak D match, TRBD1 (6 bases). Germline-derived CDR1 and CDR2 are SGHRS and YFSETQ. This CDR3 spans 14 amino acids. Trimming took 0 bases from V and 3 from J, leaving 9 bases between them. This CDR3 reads CASSLDQGYYGYTF. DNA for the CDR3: TGCGCCAGCAGCTTGGATCAGGGGTACTATGGCTACACCTTC.

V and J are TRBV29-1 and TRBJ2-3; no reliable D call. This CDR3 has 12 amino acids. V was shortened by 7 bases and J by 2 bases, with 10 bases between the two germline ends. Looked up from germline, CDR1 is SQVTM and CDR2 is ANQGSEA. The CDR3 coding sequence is TGCAGCGACCTAGGAACCACAGATACGCAGTATTTT. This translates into CSDLGTTDTQYF.

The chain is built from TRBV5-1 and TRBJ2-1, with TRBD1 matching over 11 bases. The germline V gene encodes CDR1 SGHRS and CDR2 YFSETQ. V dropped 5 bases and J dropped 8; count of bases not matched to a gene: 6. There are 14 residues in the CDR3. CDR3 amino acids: CASRGQGALYEQFF. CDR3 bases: TGCGCCAGCAGAGGACAGGGGGCCTTGTATGAGCAGTTCTTC.

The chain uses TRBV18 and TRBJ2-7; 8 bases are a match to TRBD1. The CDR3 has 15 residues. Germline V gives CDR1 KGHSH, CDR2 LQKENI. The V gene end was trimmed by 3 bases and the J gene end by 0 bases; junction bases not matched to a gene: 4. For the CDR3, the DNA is TGTGCCAGCTCACCGGGACAGGTCGCCTCCTACGAGCAGTACTTC. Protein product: CASSPGQVASYEQYF. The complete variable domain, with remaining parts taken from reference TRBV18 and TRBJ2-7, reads NAGVMQNPRHLVRRRGQEARLRCSPMKGHSHVYWYRQLPEEGLKFMVYLQKENIIDESGMPKERFSAEFPKEGPSILRIQQVVRGDSAAYFCASSPGQVASYEQYFGPGTRLTVT.

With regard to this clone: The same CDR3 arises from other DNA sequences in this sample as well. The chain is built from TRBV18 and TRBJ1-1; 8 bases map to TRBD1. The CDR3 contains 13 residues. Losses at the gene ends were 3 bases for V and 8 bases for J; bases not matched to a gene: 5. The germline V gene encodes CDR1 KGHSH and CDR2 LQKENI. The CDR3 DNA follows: TGTGCCAGCTCACCCCCAGGGGGCACGGAAGCTTTCTTT. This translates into CASSPPGGTEAFF.

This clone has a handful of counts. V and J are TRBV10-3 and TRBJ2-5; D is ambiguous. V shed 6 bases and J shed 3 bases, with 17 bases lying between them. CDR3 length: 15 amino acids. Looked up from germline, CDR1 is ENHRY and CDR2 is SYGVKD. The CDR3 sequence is CAIRKEERVEETQYF. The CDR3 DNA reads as TGTGCCATCAGGAAAGAGGAACGAGTGGAAGAGACCCAGTACTTC.

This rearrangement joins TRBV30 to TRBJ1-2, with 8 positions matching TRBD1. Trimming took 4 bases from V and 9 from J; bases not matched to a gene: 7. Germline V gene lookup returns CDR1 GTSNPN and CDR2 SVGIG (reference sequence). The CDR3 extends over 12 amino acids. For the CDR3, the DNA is TGTGCCTGGATCCGGACAGGGAAGCGCTACACCTTC. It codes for CAWIRTGKRYTF.